The rows below give T cell receptor beta chains drawn from one sample of a study of blood T cell repertoires in COVID-19. The protocol was immunoSEQ multiplex PCR, while the TCRdb copy is restricted to in-frame clones and leaves out a portion. The sample has about 120,000 clones; 80% to 90% are singletons. Input material: peripheral blood. The receptor set was obtained from a woman between 70 and 85 years old with acute or convalescent COVID-19. CDR3s include the opening cysteine and the closing phenylalanine or tryptophan. Fields, in order: V gene, J gene, CDR3 length, D gene, clone size, CDR3 DNA, CDR3 protein. D genes are given only for firm matches. Not all rows give a size; the values are once, few, many and, for expanded clones, a class.

TRBV5-1	TRBJ2-7	12	.	few	TGCGCCAGCAGCTACAGCTCCTACGAGCAGTACTTC	CASSYSSYEQYF
TRBV5-1	TRBJ2-2	17	.	.	TGCGCCAGCAGCATGACCGGGACTCCCACGAACACCGGGGAGCTGTTTTTT	CASSMTGTPTNTGELFF
TRBV5-5	TRBJ2-7	14	TRBD1	.	TGTGCCAGCAGCCGACAGGGGAACTCCTACGAGCAGTACTTC	CASSRQGNSYEQYF
TRBV3-1/TRBV3-2	TRBJ2-1	13	.	.	TGTGCCAGCAGCCAAGATGTTCTAGTTCAGCAGTTCTTC	CASSQDVLVQQFF
TRBV5-1	TRBJ1-1	15	.	.	TGCGCCAGCAGCCTCCAGGGAACTATGAACACTGAAGCTTTCTTT	CASSLQGTMNTEAFF
TRBV11-2	TRBJ2-7	13	.	.	TGTGCCAGCAGCGCTGCGGGCGTCTACGAGCAGTACTTC	CASSAAGVYEQYF
TRBV19	TRBJ1-2	13	.	.	TGTGCCAGTAGCCCGGACGCGGGAACAGGCTACACCTTC	CASSPDAGTGYTF
TRBV4-2	TRBJ2-5	15	TRBD2	.	TGTGCCAGCAGCCAGGCAGCGGGGGGACGGGAGACCCAGTACTTC	CASSQAAGGRETQYF
TRBV7-8	TRBJ2-5	14	.	.	TGTGCCAGCAGCTTAGCGGGGGGGCTTGAGACCCAGTACTTC	CASSLAGGLETQYF
TRBV19	TRBJ1-3	14	.	.	TGTGCCAGTAGTATTTTCTCGTCTGGAAACACCATATATTTT	CASSIFSSGNTIYF
TRBV18	TRBJ1-4	16	.	.	TGTGCCAGCTCACCATCGGGTGGTGCAACTAATGAAAAACTGTTTTTT	CASSPSGGATNEKLFF
TRBV28	TRBJ2-7	12	.	few	TGTGCCAGCAAGGGGCCCCCCCCAGAGCAGTACTTC	CASKGPPPEQYF
TRBV5-1	TRBJ1-1	14	TRBD1	.	TGCGCCAGCAGCCGACAGGGGATGAACACTGAAGCTTTCTTT	CASSRQGMNTEAFF
TRBV9	TRBJ1-6	16	.	.	TGTGCCAGCAGCGTAGGGCTGGGGGCTTATAATTCACCCCTCCACTTT	CASSVGLGAYNSPLHF
TRBV19	TRBJ1-6	17	.	.	TGTGCCAGTAGCTCGGGACTAACCATCCTATATAATTCACCCCTCCACTTT	CASSSGLTILYNSPLHF
TRBV28	TRBJ2-5	17	TRBD2	.	TGTGCCAGCAGTTTAGGTCCTAGCGGGGGGGGACAAGAGACCCAGTACTTC	CASSLGPSGGGQETQYF